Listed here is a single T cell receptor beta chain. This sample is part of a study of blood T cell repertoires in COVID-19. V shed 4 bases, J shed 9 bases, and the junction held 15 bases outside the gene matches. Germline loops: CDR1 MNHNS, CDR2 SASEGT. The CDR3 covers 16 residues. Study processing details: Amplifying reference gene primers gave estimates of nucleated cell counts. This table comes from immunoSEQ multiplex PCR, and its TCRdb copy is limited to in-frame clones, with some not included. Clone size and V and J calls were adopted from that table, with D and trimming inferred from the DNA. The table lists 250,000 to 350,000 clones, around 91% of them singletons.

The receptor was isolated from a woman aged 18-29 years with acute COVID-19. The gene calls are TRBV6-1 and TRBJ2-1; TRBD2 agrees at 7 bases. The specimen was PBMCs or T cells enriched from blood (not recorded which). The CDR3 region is CASSVLLATQGSEQFF. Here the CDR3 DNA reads TGTGCCAGCAGTGTCTTACTAGCGACTCAAGGGAGTGAGCAGTTCTTC.